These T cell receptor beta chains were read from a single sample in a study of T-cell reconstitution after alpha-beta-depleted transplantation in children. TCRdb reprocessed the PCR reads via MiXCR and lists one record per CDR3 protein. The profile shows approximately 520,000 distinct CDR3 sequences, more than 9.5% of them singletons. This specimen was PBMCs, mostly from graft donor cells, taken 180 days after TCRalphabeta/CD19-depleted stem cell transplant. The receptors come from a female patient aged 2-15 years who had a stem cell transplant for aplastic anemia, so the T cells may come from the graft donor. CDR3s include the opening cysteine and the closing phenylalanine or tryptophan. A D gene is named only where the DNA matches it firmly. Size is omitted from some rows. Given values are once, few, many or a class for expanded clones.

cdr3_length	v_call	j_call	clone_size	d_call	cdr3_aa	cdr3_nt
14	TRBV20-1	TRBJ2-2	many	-	CSASTVQNTGELFF	TGCAGTGCTTCGACCGTCCAGAACACCGGGGAGCTGTTTTTT
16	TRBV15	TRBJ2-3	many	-	CATSRDGTGSTDTQYF	TGTGCCACCAGCAGAGATGGGACTGGAAGCACAGATACGCAGTATTTT
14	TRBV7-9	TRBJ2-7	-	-	CASSLVGYGYEQYF	TGTGCCAGCAGCTTAGTTGGCTACGGGTACGAGCAGTACTTC
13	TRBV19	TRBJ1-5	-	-	CASSIYGGQPQHF	TGTGCCAGTAGTATCTATGGCGGTCAGCCCCAGCATTTT
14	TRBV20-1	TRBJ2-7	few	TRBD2	CSAPMRAGGNEQYF	TGCAGTGCCCCCATGAGAGCGGGAGGAAACGAGCAGTACTTC
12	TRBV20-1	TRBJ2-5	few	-	CSATTSRETQYF	TGCAGTGCAACTACTAGTAGGGAGACCCAGTACTTC
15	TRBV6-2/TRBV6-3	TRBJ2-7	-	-	CASSYLPGLPIEQYF	TGTGCCAGCAGTTACCTCCCGGGACTTCCCATCGAGCAGTACTTC
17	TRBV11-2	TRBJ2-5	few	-	CASSLPIRGSASGTQYF	TGTGCCAGCAGCTTACCCATTCGGGGGTCGGCTTCTGGGACCCAGTACTTC
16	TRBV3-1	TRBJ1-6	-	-	CASSQELVRINSPLHF	TGTGCCAGCAGCCAAGAGTTAGTACGGATTAATTCACCCCTCCACTTT
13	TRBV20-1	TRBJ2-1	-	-	CSARARQYNEQFF	TGCAGTGCTAGAGCCCGACAGTACAATGAGCAGTTCTTC
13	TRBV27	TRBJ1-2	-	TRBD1	CASSRQGVYGYTF	TGTGCCAGCAGTCGACAGGGGGTCTATGGCTACACCTTC
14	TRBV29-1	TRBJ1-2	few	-	CSVPSAGNNYGYTF	TGCAGCGTCCCCTCGGCAGGGAATAACTATGGCTACACCTTC
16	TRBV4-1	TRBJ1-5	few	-	CASSLHPDGLEQPQHF	TGCGCCAGCAGCCTCCACCCTGACGGCCTCGAGCAGCCCCAGCATTTT
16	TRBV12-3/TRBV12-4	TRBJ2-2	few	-	CASSFLSGLNTGELFF	TGTGCCAGCAGTTTTTTATCCGGGTTAAACACCGGGGAGCTGTTTTTT
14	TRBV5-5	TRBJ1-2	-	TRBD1	CASSGQGLNYGYTF	TGTGCCAGCAGTGGACAGGGGTTAAACTATGGCTACACCTTC
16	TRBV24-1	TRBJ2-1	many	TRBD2	CATSDNSGRAFDEQFF	TGTGCCACCAGTGATAATAGCGGGAGGGCCTTCGATGAGCAGTTCTTC
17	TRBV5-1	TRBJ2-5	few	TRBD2	CASSSDPGLAGGETQYF	TGCGCCAGCAGCTCCGACCCTGGACTAGCGGGAGGAGAGACCCAGTACTTC
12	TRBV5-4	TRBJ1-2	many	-	CASSFDIYGYTF	TGTGCCAGCAGCTTCGATATCTATGGCTACACCTTC
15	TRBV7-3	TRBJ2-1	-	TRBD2	CASRSTSGSYNEQFF	TGTGCCAGCAGGTCTACTAGCGGCTCCTACAATGAGCAGTTCTTC
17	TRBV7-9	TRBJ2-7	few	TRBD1	CASSSGQGYSRYYEQYF	TGTGCCAGCAGCTCTGGACAGGGGTATAGCCGATACTACGAGCAGTACTTC
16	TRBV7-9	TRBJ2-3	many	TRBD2	CASSQTSGKSTDTQYF	TGTGCCAGCAGCCAGACTAGCGGGAAGAGCACAGATACGCAGTATTTT
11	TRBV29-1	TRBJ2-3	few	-	CSESHGDTQYF	TGCAGCGAAAGTCATGGAGATACGCAGTATTTT